The TCR beta chain under discussion was sequenced for a study of blood T cell repertoires in COVID-19. At the level of the study: Samples representing acute and convalescent COVID-19 were sourced from the United States, Italy and Spain. The analysed material was cDNA or gDNA that came from T cells, B-cell-depleted T cells, or PBMCs.

Source study methods: Estimated nucleated cell counts came from reference gene primer amplification. Clones were read by immunoSEQ multiplex PCR, and TCRdb kept only the in-frame ones, dropping some. The D gene and trimming were derived from the DNA, and the V and J assignments and clone size from that table. The table lists roughly 120,000 clones, around 79% of them singletons. With 3 bases clipped from V and 4 bases from J, the junction kept 2 bases outside the gene matches. Germline lookup yields CDR1 SGDLS and CDR2 YYNGEE. CDR3 size: 14 residues. What was sequenced was peripheral blood. The V call is TRBV9, the J call TRBJ1-2; 11 bases are a match to TRBD1. The sequence derives from a man between 65 and 85 years old with acute or convalescent COVID-19. The CDR3 DNA reads as TGTGCCAGCAGCGGGGGACAGGGGGTCTATGGCTACACCTTC. This codes for CASSGGQGVYGYTF.